This TCR beta chain is from a study of response to subunit inactivated influenza vaccine (dated by TCRdb to the late 2010s). For context, the study as a whole: The study used deep quantitative T cell receptor repertoire profiling to track responses to a trivalent subunit inactivated influenza vaccine.

What the research found in general, with its limitations: The authors suggested that each seasonal influenza vaccination may recruit only a limited number of new T cells.

At the junction V is shortened by 3 bases and J by 4 bases; bases outside the gene matches: 2. There are 14 amino acids in the CDR3, from cysteine to phenylalanine inclusive. The DNA shown is the 42-base CDR3, in frame from base 1. Looking up the germline V gene yields CDR1 SGHVS and CDR2 FNYEAQ. The receptor library was made with RT-PCR. TCRdb shows the sequencer as Illumina HiSeq 2500. TCRdb passed the public sequencing reads through fastp at Q25 and MiXCR, retaining productive beta sequences. Records with the same CDR3 protein are collapsed into one entry carrying the most frequent genes and DNA. The sample profile shows approximately 170,000 distinct CDR3 sequences; approximately 15% of them were found once. The ten largest clones take up 26% of the sample. As to this clonotype: Its antigen is unknown. No per-base quality is available; no much larger clone lies one base away.

This TCR came from a man aged 45 to 65 who received an inactivated influenza vaccine. Donor details come from another sample of the same person, matched by shared clones. The specimen was CD8+ T cells sorted from PBMCs, collected less than 6 days after vaccination. The chain links TRBV7-6 with TRBJ1-4, with 7 bases matching TRBD1. The CDR3 loop reads CASSFGTDNEKLFF. The DNA is TGTGCCAGCAGCTTCGGGACAGATAATGAAAAACTGTTTTTT.